This is a list of T cell receptor beta chains from one sample in a study of blood T cell repertoires in COVID-19. Assay used: immunoSEQ multiplex PCR; TCRdb lists only in-frame clones, some missing. This table has over 70,000 clones, 91% appearing once. Input material: peripheral blood. Receptors originate from a man aged 50 to 59 with COVID-19, enrolled during active disease. Each CDR3 is given with its conserved first and last residue. The D gene is left open where the match is weak. Only some rows state a clone size, as once, few, many or a class for expanded clones.

cdr3_aa	cdr3_nt	v_call	d_call	j_call	cdr3_length	clone_size
CASSPTGGTYNEQFF	TGTGCCAGCTCGCCCACAGGGGGCACGTACAATGAGCAGTTCTTC	TRBV18	TRBD1	TRBJ2-1	15	.
CASSLVGTPYEQYF	TGTGCCAGCAGTTTGGTGGGGACTCCCTACGAGCAGTACTTC	TRBV28	.	TRBJ2-7	14	.
CASRPPQSTGELFF	TGTGCCAGCAGACCCCCGCAGTCCACCGGGGAGCTGTTTTTT	TRBV6-5	.	TRBJ2-2	14	.
CASSYREGEQFF	TGTGCCAGCAGTTACAGGGAGGGTGAGCAGTTCTTC	TRBV6-2/TRBV6-3	TRBD2	TRBJ2-1	12	.
CASSEGRLPNYGYTF	TGTGCCAGCAGTGAGGGCAGACTACCAAACTATGGCTACACCTTC	TRBV2	.	TRBJ1-2	15	once
CASSGGQGATTNEKLFF	TGCGCCAGCAGCGGCGGACAGGGGGCGACAACTAATGAAAAACTGTTTTTT	TRBV5-1	TRBD1	TRBJ1-4	17	.
CASSLNLAGTVYEQYF	TGTGCCAGCAGCCTAAATCTTGCGGGAACCGTCTACGAGCAGTACTTC	TRBV11-2	.	TRBJ2-7	16	.
CATSRVGTGQVEAFF	TGTGCCACCAGCAGAGTTGGGACAGGTCAAGTTGAAGCTTTCTTT	TRBV15	TRBD1	TRBJ1-1	15	.
CASSATSGSGNTGELFF	TGTGCCAGCAGCGCGACTAGCGGGAGCGGAAACACCGGGGAGCTGTTTTTT	TRBV9	TRBD2	TRBJ2-2	17	.
CASSLRAGSGAETQYF	TGTGCCAGCAGCTTACGAGCTGGTTCGGGAGCGGAGACCCAGTACTTC	TRBV7-2	.	TRBJ2-5	16	.
CSVVSGTYGYTF	TGCAGCGTTGTATCAGGTACCTATGGCTACACCTTC	TRBV29-1	.	TRBJ1-2	12	.
CASSFSGSYTDTQYF	TGTGCCAGCAGCTTTAGCGGGAGTTACACAGATACGCAGTATTTT	TRBV6-5	TRBD2	TRBJ2-3	15	.
CASRRTGEKLFF	TGTGCCAGCAGACGGACAGGTGAAAAACTGTTTTTT	TRBV27	TRBD1	TRBJ1-4	12	.
CATSSEYNEQFF	TGTGCCACCAGCTCGGAGTACAATGAGCAGTTCTTC	TRBV15	.	TRBJ2-1	12	.
CASSQDTQGSGANVLTF	TGTGCCAGCAGCCAAGATACACAGGGTTCTGGGGCCAACGTCCTGACTTTC	TRBV4-2	.	TRBJ2-6	17	.
CASSSGGLSVAFF	TGTGCCAGCAGCAGCGGGGGACTTTCTGTAGCTTTCTTT	TRBV28	.	TRBJ1-1	13	.
CASSHSTPPNYGYTF	TGTGCCAGCAGCCATAGTACCCCACCGAACTATGGCTACACCTTC	TRBV3-1/TRBV3-2	.	TRBJ1-2	15	.
CASSYEGGGRETQYF	TGTGCCAGCAGTTACGAAGGGGGAGGGAGAGAGACCCAGTACTTC	TRBV6-5	.	TRBJ2-5	15	.
CASSGSRTGSRWETQYF	TGTGCCAGTAGCGGATCACGAACAGGGTCGAGATGGGAGACCCAGTACTTC	TRBV19	.	TRBJ2-5	17	.
CAWSPFLTGGTGELFF	TGTGCCTGGAGTCCATTCCTAACAGGGGGCACCGGGGAGCTGTTTTTT	TRBV30	TRBD1	TRBJ2-2	16	.
CASPGPGDSAGEGTGELFF	TGTGCCAGCCCGGGCCCGGGGGACTCAGCGGGAGAAGGCACCGGGGAGCTGTTTTTT	TRBV21-1	.	TRBJ2-2	19	.
CASSLQGNGDTQYF	TGTGCCAGCAGCCTTCAGGGGAACGGGGATACGCAGTATTTT	TRBV7-2	.	TRBJ2-3	14	.
CASSQEGTGQETQYF	TGTGCCAGCAGCCAAGAGGGGACAGGGCAAGAGACCCAGTACTTC	TRBV3-1/TRBV3-2	TRBD1	TRBJ2-5	15	.
CATSRDRAGGGTQYF	TGTGCCACCAGCAGAGATCGGGCGGGAGGGGGGACCCAGTACTTC	TRBV15	TRBD2	TRBJ2-5	15	once
CASSPSPTGPQVGYTF	TGTGCCAGCAGCCCCTCCCCGACAGGGCCTCAGGTTGGCTACACCTTC	TRBV9	TRBD1	TRBJ1-2	16	.
CASSLDSQETQYF	TGTGCCAGCAGCTTAGACAGCCAAGAGACCCAGTACTTC	TRBV11-3	.	TRBJ2-5	13	.
CATSDLAGTQPQHF	TGTGCCACCAGTGATTTGGCGGGGACTCAGCCCCAGCATTTT	TRBV24-1	.	TRBJ1-5	14	.
CASSKSGTRSTDTQYF	TGTGCCAGCAGTAAATCCGGGACTAGGAGCACAGATACGCAGTATTTT	TRBV7-2	TRBD2	TRBJ2-3	16	.
CASTPTGMNTEAFF	TGTGCCAGCACCCCGACAGGAATGAACACTGAAGCTTTCTTT	TRBV6-5	.	TRBJ1-1	14	.
CASSLDPVHTIYF	TGTGCCAGCAGCTTAGATCCGGTACACACCATATATTTT	TRBV11-2	.	TRBJ1-3	13	.
CASSFRRGEQYF	TGTGCCAGCAGCTTCCGCAGGGGCGAGCAGTACTTC	TRBV28	.	TRBJ2-7	12	.
CASSPRDLIRPLF	TGTGCCAGCAGTCCCAGGGACTTAATTCGTCCCCTCTTC	TRBV28	.	TRBJ2-1	13	few
CASSTPADEKLFF	TGTGCCAGCAGTACTCCTGCGGATGAAAAACTGTTTTTT	TRBV6-6	.	TRBJ1-4	13	once
CASSPPGAGGTQETQYF	TGTGCCAGCTCACCCCCGGGGGCAGGGGGCACCCAAGAGACCCAGTACTTC	TRBV18	TRBD1	TRBJ2-5	17	.
CASSPELAGGGTDTQYF	TGCGCCAGCAGCCCGGAACTAGCGGGAGGAGGGACAGATACGCAGTATTTT	TRBV5-1	TRBD2	TRBJ2-3	17	.
CASSFRTSGESSYEQYF	TGCGCCAGCAGCTTTAGGACTAGCGGGGAAAGCTCCTACGAGCAGTACTTC	TRBV5-1	TRBD2	TRBJ2-7	17	.
CASSPRTGSGNTIYF	TGTGCCAGCAGCCCTCGGACAGGGTCGGGAAACACCATATATTTT	TRBV11-2	TRBD1	TRBJ1-3	15	.
CASSWTEGGGELFF	TGTGCCAGCAGCTGGACCGAGGGAGGCGGGGAGCTGTTTTTT	TRBV5-5	.	TRBJ2-2	14	few
CASPAGITDTQYF	TGTGCCAGCCCGGCGGGTATCACAGATACGCAGTATTTT	TRBV2	.	TRBJ2-3	13	once
CASSPVGQVETQYF	TGTGCCAGCAGCCCCGTCGGACAGGTAGAGACCCAGTACTTC	TRBV9	TRBD1	TRBJ2-5	14	.
CACAGGVRNTQYF	TGTGCCTGCGCAGGGGGCGTACGAAATACGCAGTATTTT	TRBV30	TRBD1	TRBJ2-3	13	.
CATSRFPPTGEAGYTF	TGTGCCACCAGCAGATTTCCCCCGACAGGGGAGGCTGGCTACACCTTC	TRBV15	TRBD1	TRBJ1-2	16	.
CASRIVGGYGYTF	TGTGCCAGCAGGATCGTGGGGGGCTATGGCTACACCTTC	TRBV6-5	.	TRBJ1-2	13	once
CASSYQDTPYNEQFF	TGTGCCAGCAGTTACCAGGACACCCCTTACAATGAGCAGTTCTTC	TRBV6-2/TRBV6-3	.	TRBJ2-1	15	.
CASSYSSGSGYEQYF	TGTGCCAGCAGTTACTCTAGCGGGAGCGGATACGAGCAGTACTTC	TRBV6-5	TRBD2	TRBJ2-7	15	.
CASSPRATGELFF	TGTGCCAGCAGCCCCAGGGCTACCGGGGAGCTGTTTTTT	TRBV7-3	.	TRBJ2-2	13	.
CASSQDRNTEAFF	TGTGCCAGCAGCCAGGACAGGAACACTGAAGCTTTCTTT	TRBV7-9	.	TRBJ1-1	13	.
CASSPTGGHTEAFF	TGTGCCAGCTCGCCCACGGGGGGCCACACTGAAGCTTTCTTT	TRBV18	.	TRBJ1-1	14	.
CASSLYGSEQFF	TGTGCCAGCAGCTTATATGGGAGCGAGCAGTTCTTC	TRBV7-9	.	TRBJ2-1	12	.
CASAADREANGYTF	TGCGCCAGCGCCGCGGACAGGGAGGCTAACGGCTACACCTTC	TRBV10-1	TRBD1	TRBJ1-2	14	.
CAWSRGTGVEKLFF	TGTGCCTGGAGTAGGGGGACCGGAGTGGAAAAACTGTTTTTT	TRBV30	.	TRBJ1-4	14	.